What follows are 28 T cell receptor beta chains derived from one specimen sequenced in a study of blood T cell repertoires in COVID-19. Clones were read by immunoSEQ multiplex PCR, and TCRdb kept only the in-frame ones, dropping some. The sample has some 200,000 clones; approximately 82% are singletons. Sequencing was done on a sample of peripheral blood. Every receptor here comes from a human donor with acute or convalescent COVID-19. The donor label of this sample is uncertain.

The V call is TRBV14, the J call TRBJ1-2, with D unresolved. The CDR3 length is 12 residues. Germline V gives CDR1 SGHDN, CDR2 FVKESK. V was trimmed by 1 base and J by 9 bases, leaving 9 bases between them. Here the CDR3 DNA reads TGTGCCAGCAGCCAAGGTCCCCCTCGCTACACCTTC. Amino acid sequence: CASSQGPPRYTF.

The chain is built from TRBV3-1 (or the pseudogene TRBV3-2) and TRBJ1-2; D is uncertain. V shed 0 bases and J shed 3 bases, with 11 bases lying between them. The V gene's germline CDR1 is LGHDT and CDR2 YNNKEL (reference sequence). The CDR3 runs 15 residues. DNA of the CDR3: TGTGCCAGCAGCCAAGATTACGGGGTAGACTATGGCTACACCTTC. Protein: CASSQDYGVDYGYTF.

The chain joins TRBV30 to TRBJ2-5; D possibly corresponds to TRBD1 (6 bases). From germline, CDR1 is GTSNPN and CDR2 SVGIG (reference sequence). V dropped 0 bases and J dropped 5 bases, with 19 bases sitting between them. The CDR3 covers 16 residues. The CDR3 sequence: CAWSVSGQGQRETQYF. DNA for the CDR3: TGTGCCTGGAGTGTATCTGGTCAGGGACAACGGGAGACCCAGTACTTC. Full variable domain (outside the CDR3, taken from reference TRBV30 and TRBJ2-5): SQTIHQWPATLVQPVGSPLSLECTVEGTSNPNLYWYRQAAGRGLQLLFYSVGIGQISSEVPQNLSASRPQDRQFILSSKKLLLSDSGFYLCAWSVSGQGQRETQYFGPGTRLLVL.

As concerns this clone: In the same sample, other DNA sequences code for this CDR3. This chain joins TRBV18 and TRBJ1-1; D possibly corresponds to TRBD1 (6 bases). The CDR3 is 13 residues long. Germline-derived CDR1 and CDR2 are KGHSH and LQKENI. Trimming left V 4 bases short and J 3 bases short, with 9 bases between. The CDR3 DNA reads TGTGCCAGCTCACTCAGGGGTGACACTGAAGCTTTCTTT. It translates to CASSLRGDTEAFF.

This clone was seen once. V gene TRBV19 combines with J gene TRBJ2-6, with TRBD2 as a possible D gene (5 bases). The V gene lost 5 bases and the J gene lost 0 bases, with 5 bases spanning the gap. The CDR3 is 14 amino acids. Per the germline V gene, CDR1 is LNHDA and CDR2 is SQIVND (reference sequence). CDR3 in DNA: TGTGCCAGTAGTCGGGGCTCTGGGGCCAACGTCCTGACTTTC. Translating it yields CASSRGSGANVLTF. The whole variable domain, remainder taken from reference TRBV19 and TRBJ2-6, is DGGITQSPKYLFRKEGQNVTLSCEQNLNHDAMYWYRQDPGQGLRLIYYSQIVNDFQKGDIAEGYSVSREKKESFPLTVTSAQKNPTAFYLCASSRGSGANVLTFGAGSRLTVL.

As regards this clone: Other DNA sequences from this sample encode an identical CDR3 as well. The rearrangement joins TRBV6-5 to TRBJ2-7; 10 nucleotides align to TRBD2. CDR3 size: 15 residues. J lost 2 bases, V lost 1 base, and 2 bases had no gene match. Germline V CDR1 and CDR2: MNHEY, SVGAGI. Here the CDR3 DNA reads TGTGCCAGCAGTTACTTAGCGGGAGGAACCTACGAGCAGTACTTC. Its protein product is CASSYLAGGTYEQYF.

The V gene is TRBV6-2 or TRBV6-3, the J gene TRBJ2-3; D gene ambiguous. The germline gives CDR1 MNHEY, CDR2 SVGEGT. V lost 4 bases and J lost 4, with 6 bases in between. The CDR3 consists of 12 residues. CDR3 DNA: TGTGCCAGCAGTTGGGCACCAGATACGCAGTATTTT. It translates to CASSWAPDTQYF.

This clone was seen a single time. The chain couples TRBV27 to TRBJ1-6; 7 bases fit TRBD1. Germline assignment: CDR1 MNHEY and CDR2 SMNVEV (reference sequence). The J segment lost 7 bases and the V segment lost 5 bases, leaving 8 bases of the junction unmatched. The CDR3 is made up of 15 amino acids. CDR3 in amino acids: CASSPMDRLNSPLHF. CDR3 in DNA: TGTGCCAGCAGTCCTATGGACAGGCTAAATTCACCCCTCCACTTT.

The chain uses TRBV18 and TRBJ2-3, with 10 bases matching TRBD2. V gave up 3 bases and J gave up 1 base; unmatched junction bases: 7. The CDR3 covers 17 residues. Germline lookup yields CDR1 KGHSH and CDR2 LQKENI. The CDR3 sequence is CASSPLMLAGGTDTQYF. The CDR3, as DNA: TGTGCCAGCTCACCTCTGATGCTAGCGGGGGGCACAGATACGCAGTATTTT. The full variable domain, its missing parts supplied by reference TRBV18 and TRBJ2-3, is NAGVMQNPRHLVRRRGQEARLRCSPMKGHSHVYWYRQLPEEGLKFMVYLQKENIIDESGMPKERFSAEFPKEGPSILRIQQVVRGDSAAYFCASSPLMLAGGTDTQYFGPGTRLTVL.

The chain has TRBV30 and TRBJ1-5; the D gene is possibly TRBD1 (6 bases). Germline CDR1 is GTSNPN and CDR2 is SVGIG (reference sequence). This CDR3 is 17 amino acids long. Deletions cut 2 bases from V and 0 bases from J, with 17 bases between. The CDR3 spells CAWSSGGLDYSNQPQHF. Written as DNA, the CDR3 is TGTGCCTGGAGTTCCGGGGGGCTTGATTATAGCAATCAGCCCCAGCATTTT.

V is TRBV5-1 and J is TRBJ1-4; 7 bases are shared with TRBD1. CDR3 size: 14 residues. The V and J ends lost 1 base and 5 bases, in that order; junction bases with no gene match: 2. Germline loops: CDR1 SGHRS, CDR2 YFSETQ. This CDR3 reads CASSLRQGNEKLFF. CDR3 sequence (DNA): TGCGCCAGCAGCTTGCGACAGGGCAATGAAAAACTGTTTTTT.

The CDR3 loop reads CASSLTGGYTEAFF. CDR3 in DNA: TGTGCCAGCAGTTTGACAGGGGGGTATACTGAAGCTTTCTTT. The V call is TRBV28, the J call TRBJ1-1; TRBD1 matches at 9 bases. The CDR3 covers 14 residues. Germline CDR1 and CDR2: MDHEN and SYDVKM. The J segment lost 5 bases and the V segment lost 3 bases, leaving 4 bases of the junction unmatched.

There are a few counts of this clone. The chain uses TRBV29-1 and TRBJ2-1, with TRBD2 matching 10 bases. V lost 3 bases to trimming and J lost 12 bases; unmatched junction nucleotides: 11. Looked up from germline, CDR1 is SQVTM and CDR2 is ANQGSEA. CDR3 size: 14 residues. CDR3 sequence reads: CSVEVSGGTGSQFF. In DNA, the CDR3 is TGCAGCGTTGAGGTTAGCGGGGGGACGGGATCGCAGTTCTTC.

V and J are TRBV5-6 and TRBJ2-7; TRBD2 is a possible D gene (5 bases). Trimming took 5 bases from V and 5 from J, leaving 8 bases between them. The CDR3 contains 11 residues. Germline V gene data show CDR1 as SGHDT and CDR2 as YYEEEE. Here the CDR3 reads CASSERNEQYF. The CDR3 DNA reads as TGTGCCAGCAGTGAGCGGAACGAGCAGTACTTC.

Notes on this clone: The same CDR3 also results from other DNA sequences found in this sample. The rearrangement joins TRBV19 to TRBJ2-5; possible D gene TRBD1, 7 bases. The CDR3 length is 14 residues. Germline CDR1 and CDR2: LNHDA and SQIVND (reference sequence). Trimming pared 3 bases from V and 4 bases from J, leaving 12 bases between. The CDR3 is CASSIQGGRETQYF. The CDR3 DNA reads TGTGCCAGTAGTATTCAGGGGGGTCGAGAGACCCAGTACTTC.

The CDR3 is CASSRHGTSGSNDFYEQYF. In DNA form, the CDR3 reads TGTGCCAGTAGTAGACACGGGACTAGCGGGAGTAATGATTTCTACGAGCAGTACTTC. The chain combines TRBV19 with TRBJ2-7, with TRBD2 matching over 14 bases. J lost 3 bases, V lost 4 bases, and 14 bases had no gene match. The CDR3 totals 19 residues. CDR1 is LNHDA, CDR2 SQIVND, per germline (reference sequence).

This chain joins TRBV5-1 and TRBJ1-3; D unclear. Germline lookup yields CDR1 SGHRS and CDR2 YFSETQ. V lost 4 bases and J 1 base, leaving 9 bases between the germline ends. The CDR3 is made up of 14 amino acids. CDR3 region: CASSPGGSGNTIYF. DNA for the CDR3: TGCGCCAGCAGCCCAGGAGGGTCTGGAAACACCATATATTTT.

V usage is TRBV2 and J usage is TRBJ2-2; perhaps TRBD2 as D (5 bases). This CDR3 has 14 amino acids. Germline CDR1 and CDR2: SNHLY and FYNNEI. V lost 8 bases, J lost 5 bases, and 15 bases lay in between. CDR3 protein: CASSYRTGTGELFF. The CDR3 coding sequence is TGTGCCAGCTCTTACCGGACGGGGACCGGGGAGCTGTTTTTT. Together with reference TRBV2 and TRBJ2-2, the CDR3 gives the full variable domain: EPEVTQTPSHQVTQMGQEVILRCVPISNHLYFYWYRQILGQKVEFLVSFYNNEISEKSEIFDDQFSVERPDGSNFTLKIRSTKLEDSAMYFCASSYRTGTGELFFGEGSRLTVL.

The chain carries TRBV23-1 and TRBJ1-1, with TRBD1 matching 7 bases. TRBV23-1 is given ORF status, its function remaining uncertain. The CDR3 sequence is 17 residues long. Germline trimming cut 11 bases from V and 3 bases from J; bases unmatched to any gene: 21. Here the CDR3 reads CAPFLNRQGESDTEAFF. The CDR3 DNA follows: TGCGCCCCATTCCTTAATAGACAGGGCGAGTCGGACACTGAAGCTTTCTTT.

The chain employs TRBV3-1 (or the pseudogene TRBV3-2) and TRBJ1-2; D is perhaps TRBD1 (5 bases). CDR1 LGHDT and CDR2 YNNKEL come from the germline V gene (reference sequence). The CDR3 consists of 15 residues. Trimming pared 6 bases from V and 4 bases from J, leaving 18 bases between. CDR3: CASRLGGYSSYGYTF. In DNA form, the CDR3 reads TGTGCCAGCAGATTGGGGGGGTACTCTAGCTATGGCTACACCTTC.

V is TRBV6-6 and J is TRBJ1-3, with D uncertain. The germline V and J ends were trimmed by 2 bases and 4 bases, with 3 bases remaining between them. CDR1 and CDR2 from the germline V gene are MNHNY and SVGAGI (reference sequence). This CDR3 spans 12 amino acids. The CDR3 is CASSYLGNTIYF. Here the CDR3 DNA reads TGTGCCAGCAGTTACCTGGGAAACACCATATATTTT.

In this sample, this clone turned up a few times. This chain uses TRBV5-4 with TRBJ1-1; TRBD1 matches 8 bases. Germline V gives CDR1 SGHNT, CDR2 YYREEE (reference sequence). V lost 0 bases and J lost 7; bases outside the gene matches: 5. The CDR3 contains 14 residues. In DNA, the CDR3 is TGTGCCAGCAGCTTGGCAGGGGGCGAGCTTGAAGCTTTCTTT. It encodes CASSLAGGELEAFF. Full variable domain (rest looked up from reference TRBV5-4 and TRBJ1-1): ETGVTQSPTHLIKTRGQQVTLRCSSQSGHNTVSWYQQALGQGPQFIFQYYREEENGRGNFPPRFSGLQFPNYSSELNVNALELDDSALYLCASSLAGGELEAFFGQGTRLTVV.

The gene calls are TRBV18 and TRBJ2-7, with a weak D call TRBD2 (5 bases). The CDR3 length is 16 residues. The V gene's germline CDR1 is KGHSH and CDR2 LQKENI. V was pared by 2 bases and J by 1 base, with 15 bases between. CDR3 in amino acids: CASSPSISGRSYEQYF. The DNA for the CDR3 is TGTGCCAGCTCACCAAGTATCAGCGGCCGATCCTACGAGCAGTACTTC.

The chain couples TRBV5-4 to TRBJ2-1; 10 bases fit TRBD1. V lost 4 bases to trimming and J lost 1 base; unmatched junction nucleotides: 14. The CDR3 runs 19 residues. CDR1 and CDR2 from the germline V gene are SGHNT and YYREEE (reference sequence). In DNA form, the CDR3 reads TGTGCCAGCAGCCGGGGGGGGACAGGGGCGGTCGGGTCCTACAATGAGCAGTTCTTC. This sequence encodes CASSRGGTGAVGSYNEQFF.

The chain uses TRBV7-9 and TRBJ1-2; D call uncertain. Germline CDR1 reads SEHNR; CDR2 reads FQNEAQ (reference sequence). The CDR3 length is 15 residues. With 4 bases removed from V and 4 bases from J, the gap between germline ends came to 16 bases. CDR3 residues: CASSSTPTAGYGYTF. CDR3 DNA: TGTGCCAGCAGCTCCACCCCAACAGCAGGCTATGGCTACACCTTC.

This clone was detected a few times. The rearrangement links TRBV19 to TRBJ2-1; D not resolved. V lost 6 bases, J lost 2 bases, and 17 bases lay in between. This CDR3 contains 16 residues. CDR1 and CDR2 from the germline V gene are LNHDA and SQIVND (reference sequence). The CDR3 sequence is CASSPITPMAYNEQFF. In DNA form, the CDR3 reads TGTGCCAGTAGCCCTATTACTCCGATGGCCTACAATGAGCAGTTCTTC.

This clone was found a few times. The V gene is TRBV24-1, the J gene TRBJ2-1; 13 positions agree with TRBD2. The CDR3 covers 17 residues. J was trimmed by 7 bases and V by 4 bases; bases with no gene match: 9. Germline V gene lookup returns CDR1 KGHDR and CDR2 SFDVKD. CDR3 region: CATSDPKLAGGPNEQFF. The DNA of the CDR3 is TGTGCCACCAGTGACCCTAAACTAGCGGGAGGGCCAAATGAGCAGTTCTTC.

This clone has only a few counts. This rearrangement joins TRBV4-1 to TRBJ2-3; 7 bases line up with TRBD2. V gave up 2 bases and J gave up 3 bases; unmatched junction bases: 11. Germline lookup yields CDR1 MGHRA and CDR2 YSYEKL. The CDR3 totals 17 residues. CDR3 amino acids: CASSQYLAGAETDTQYF. The CDR3 coding sequence is TGCGCCAGCAGCCAATACCTTGCGGGAGCGGAAACAGATACGCAGTATTTT.